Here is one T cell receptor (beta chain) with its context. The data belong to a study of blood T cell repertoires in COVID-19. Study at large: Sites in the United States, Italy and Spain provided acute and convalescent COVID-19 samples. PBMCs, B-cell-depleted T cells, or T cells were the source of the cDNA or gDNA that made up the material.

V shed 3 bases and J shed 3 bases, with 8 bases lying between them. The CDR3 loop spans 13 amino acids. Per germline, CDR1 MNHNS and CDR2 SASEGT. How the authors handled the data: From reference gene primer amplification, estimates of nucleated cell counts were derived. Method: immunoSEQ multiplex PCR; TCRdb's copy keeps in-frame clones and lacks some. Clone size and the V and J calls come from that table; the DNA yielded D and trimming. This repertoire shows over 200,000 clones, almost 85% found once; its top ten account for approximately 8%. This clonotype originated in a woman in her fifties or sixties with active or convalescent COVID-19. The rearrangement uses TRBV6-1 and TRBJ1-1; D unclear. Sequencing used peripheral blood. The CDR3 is CASSELRYTEAFF. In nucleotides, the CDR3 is TGTGCCAGCAGTGAGTTGAGATACACTGAAGCTTTCTTT.